This T cell receptor beta chain originates from a study of blood T cell repertoires in COVID-19. For the study at large: Sites across the United States, Italy and Spain contributed samples from acute and convalescent COVID-19.

Participants spanned ages about 18 to 100 years and resided in about 25 US areas. Unmatched junction bases numbered 4, after V lost 4 bases and J lost 4 bases. Germline V gene lookup returns CDR1 SGHRS and CDR2 YFSETQ. The CDR3 totals 13 residues. In the authors' methods: Using reference gene primer amplification, nucleated cell counts were estimated. Clones were sequenced by immunoSEQ multiplex PCR, and TCRdb holds only the in-frame ones, with some missing. The DNA was the basis for D and trimming; V, J and clone size are from that table. The sample yields roughly 140,000 clones, around 85% seen once.

This chain joins TRBV5-1 and TRBJ1-2; TRBD1 agrees at 7 bases. The sequenced sample consisted of PBMCs or T cells enriched from blood (not recorded which). This TCR came from a woman aged 40 to 50 who had recovered from COVID-19. CDR3 sequence: CASSGTVPYGYTF. CDR3 nucleotides: TGCGCCAGCAGCGGGACAGTTCCCTATGGCTACACCTTC.